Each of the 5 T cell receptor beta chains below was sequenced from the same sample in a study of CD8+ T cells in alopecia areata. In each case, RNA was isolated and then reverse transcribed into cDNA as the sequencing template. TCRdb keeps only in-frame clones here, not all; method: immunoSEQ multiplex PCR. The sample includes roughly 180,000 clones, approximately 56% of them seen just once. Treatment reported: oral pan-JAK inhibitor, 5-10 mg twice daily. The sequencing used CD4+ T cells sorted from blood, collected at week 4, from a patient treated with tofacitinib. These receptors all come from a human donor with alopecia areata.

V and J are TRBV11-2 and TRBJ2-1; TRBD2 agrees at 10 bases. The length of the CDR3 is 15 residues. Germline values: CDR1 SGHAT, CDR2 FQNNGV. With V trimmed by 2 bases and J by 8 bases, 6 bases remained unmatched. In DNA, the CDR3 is TGTGCCAGCAGCTTACAGGGAGCGGGGGGGCATGAGCAGTTCTTC. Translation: CASSLQGAGGHEQFF. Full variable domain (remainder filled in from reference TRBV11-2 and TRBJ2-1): EAGVAQSPRYKIIEKRQSVAFWCNPISGHATLYWYQQILGQGPKLLIQFQNNGVVDDSQLPKDRFSAERLKGVDSTLKIQPAKLEDSAVYLCASSLQGAGGHEQFFGPGTRLTVL.

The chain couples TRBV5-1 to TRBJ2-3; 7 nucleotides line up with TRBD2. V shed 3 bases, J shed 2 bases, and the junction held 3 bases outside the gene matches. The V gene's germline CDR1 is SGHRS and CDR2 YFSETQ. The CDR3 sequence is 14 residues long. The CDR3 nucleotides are TGCGCCAGCAGCTCTAGCGGAACCACAGATACGCAGTATTTT. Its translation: CASSSSGTTDTQYF.

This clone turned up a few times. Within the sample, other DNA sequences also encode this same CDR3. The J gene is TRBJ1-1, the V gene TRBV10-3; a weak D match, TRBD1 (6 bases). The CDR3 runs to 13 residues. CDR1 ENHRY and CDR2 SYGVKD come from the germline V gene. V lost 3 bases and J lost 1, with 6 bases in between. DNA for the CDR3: TGTGCCATCAGTGAACAGGGGAACACTGAAGCTTTCTTT. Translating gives CAISEQGNTEAFF.

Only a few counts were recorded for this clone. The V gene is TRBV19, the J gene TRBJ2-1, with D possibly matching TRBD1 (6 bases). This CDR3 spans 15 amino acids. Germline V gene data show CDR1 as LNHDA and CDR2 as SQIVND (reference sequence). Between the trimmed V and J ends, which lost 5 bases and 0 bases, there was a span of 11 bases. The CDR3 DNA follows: TGTGCCAGTAGTCCTTCAGGGGCCTCCTACAATGAGCAGTTCTTC. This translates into CASSPSGASYNEQFF.

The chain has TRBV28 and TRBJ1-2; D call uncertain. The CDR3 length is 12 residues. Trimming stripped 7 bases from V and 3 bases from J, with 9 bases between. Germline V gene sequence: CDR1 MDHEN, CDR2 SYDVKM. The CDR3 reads CASMMGYYGYTF. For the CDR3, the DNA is TGTGCCAGCATGATGGGTTACTATGGCTACACCTTC.